This T cell receptor beta chain was sequenced during a study of regulatory T cells in long-lasting Graves disease. Germline CDR1 DFQATT, CDR2 SNEGSKA (reference sequence). The CDR3 is 13 residues long. Trimming pared 2 bases from V and 1 base from J, leaving 9 bases between. This clonotype was observed at least ten times. The antigen is unknown. Construction of the TCR beta libraries employed iRepertoire HTBI primers in conjunction with Arm-PCR of CDR3 regions. TCRdb used MiXCR to reprocess the multiplex PCR reads, holding one entry per CDR3 protein. The table has more than 300,000 distinct CDR3 sequences, approximately 25% seen once; the top ten hold roughly a quarter. Findings and caveats of the study: Persistent disease preferred TRBV28, TRBJ1-2 and TRBJ2-5. Among the persistent patients, 2,500 to 3,000 public clonotypes were shared, more than the roughly 990 shared among new patients. Only peripheral blood was studied, not thyroid tissue.

Noted time point: persistent/refractory GD, antithyroid drugs over 5 years with positive TRAb. Researchers made the TCR library from RNA that was extracted from PBMCs. Patients met American Thyroid Association criteria for Graves' disease. The clonotype was recovered from a woman aged 40 to 50 with Graves disease. The chain links TRBV20-1 to TRBJ2-7; D ambiguous. Sequencing was performed on peripheral blood mononuclear cells (PBMCs), taken when the disease was refractory, from a patient treated with antithyroid drugs. The CDR3 nucleotides are TGCAGTGCTAGATCGGCAGGTTCCTACGAGCAGTACTTC. Its protein product is CSARSAGSYEQYF.